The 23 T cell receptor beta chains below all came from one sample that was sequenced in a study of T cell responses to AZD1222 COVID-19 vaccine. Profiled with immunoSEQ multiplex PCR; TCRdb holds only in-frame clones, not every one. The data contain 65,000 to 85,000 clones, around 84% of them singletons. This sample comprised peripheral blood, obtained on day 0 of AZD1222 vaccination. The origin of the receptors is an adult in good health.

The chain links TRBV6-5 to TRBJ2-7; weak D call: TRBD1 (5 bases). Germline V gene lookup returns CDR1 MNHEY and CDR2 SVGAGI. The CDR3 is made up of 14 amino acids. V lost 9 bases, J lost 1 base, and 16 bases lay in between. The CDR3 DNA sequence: TGTGCCAGTATACAGGAATTACTTTCCTACGAGCAGTACTTC. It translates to CASIQELLSYEQYF.

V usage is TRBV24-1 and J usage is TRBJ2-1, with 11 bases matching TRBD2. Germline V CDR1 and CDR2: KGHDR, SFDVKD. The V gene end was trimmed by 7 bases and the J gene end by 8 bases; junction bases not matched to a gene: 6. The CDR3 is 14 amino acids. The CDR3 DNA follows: TGTGCCACCAGCGACCCGGGACTAGCGGATGAGCAGTTCTTC. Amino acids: CATSDPGLADEQFF.

The CDR3 DNA reads as TGTGCCAGCAGCTCCAATACAGGGGCAGTTTCAGCTGGAAACACCATATATTTT. Amino acid sequence: CASSSNTGAVSAGNTIYF. The V call is TRBV5-6, the J call TRBJ1-3, with 7 bases lining up with TRBD1. V was pared by 3 bases and J by 2 bases, with 14 bases of the junction left unmatched. The CDR3 is 18 residues long. Germline V CDR1 and CDR2: SGHDT, YYEEEE.

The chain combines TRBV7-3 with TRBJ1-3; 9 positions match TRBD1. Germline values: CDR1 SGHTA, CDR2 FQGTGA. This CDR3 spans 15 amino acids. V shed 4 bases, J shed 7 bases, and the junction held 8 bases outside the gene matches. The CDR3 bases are TGTGCCAGCAGCTCCCCGGGACAGGGCGGCAACACCATATATTTT. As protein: CASSSPGQGGNTIYF.

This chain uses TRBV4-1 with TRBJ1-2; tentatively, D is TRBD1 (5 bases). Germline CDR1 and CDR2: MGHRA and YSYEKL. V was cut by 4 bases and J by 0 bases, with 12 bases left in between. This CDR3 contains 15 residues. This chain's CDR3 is CASSLGAVTNYGYTF. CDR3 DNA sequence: TGCGCCAGCAGCCTAGGGGCAGTCACTAACTATGGCTACACCTTC.

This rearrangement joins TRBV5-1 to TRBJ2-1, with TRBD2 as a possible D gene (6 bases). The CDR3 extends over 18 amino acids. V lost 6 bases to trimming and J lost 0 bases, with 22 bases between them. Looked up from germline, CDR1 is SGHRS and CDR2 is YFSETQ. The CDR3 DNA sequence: TGCGCCAGCATCCCCCAGGTGGGAGGCCAGGGCTCCTACAATGAGCAGTTCTTC. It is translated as CASIPQVGGQGSYNEQFF.

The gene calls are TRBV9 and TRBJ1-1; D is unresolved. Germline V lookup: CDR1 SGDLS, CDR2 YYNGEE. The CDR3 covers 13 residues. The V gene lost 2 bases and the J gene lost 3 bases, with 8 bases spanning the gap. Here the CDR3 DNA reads TGTGCCAGCAGCGTCGGCGAGTACACTGAAGCTTTCTTT. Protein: CASSVGEYTEAFF.

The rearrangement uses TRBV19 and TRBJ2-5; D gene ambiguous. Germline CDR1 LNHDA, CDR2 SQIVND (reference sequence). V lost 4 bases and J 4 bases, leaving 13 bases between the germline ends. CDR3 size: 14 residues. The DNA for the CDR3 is TGTGCCAGTAGTAGAAGTAGTACAGCAGAGACCCAGTACTTC. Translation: CASSRSSTAETQYF.

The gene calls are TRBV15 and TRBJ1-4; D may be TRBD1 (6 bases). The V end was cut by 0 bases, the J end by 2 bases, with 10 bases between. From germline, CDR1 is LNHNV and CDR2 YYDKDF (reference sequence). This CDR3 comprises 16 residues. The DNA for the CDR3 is TGTGCCACCAGCAGAGATGGGGGGCCCACTAATGAAAAACTGTTTTTT. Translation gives CATSRDGGPTNEKLFF.

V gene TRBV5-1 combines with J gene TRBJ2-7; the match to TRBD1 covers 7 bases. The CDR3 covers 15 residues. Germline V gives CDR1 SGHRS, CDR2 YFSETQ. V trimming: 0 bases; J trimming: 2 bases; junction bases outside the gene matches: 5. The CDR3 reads CASSLATGAAYEQYF. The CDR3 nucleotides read TGCGCCAGCAGCTTGGCCACAGGGGCGGCCTACGAGCAGTACTTC.

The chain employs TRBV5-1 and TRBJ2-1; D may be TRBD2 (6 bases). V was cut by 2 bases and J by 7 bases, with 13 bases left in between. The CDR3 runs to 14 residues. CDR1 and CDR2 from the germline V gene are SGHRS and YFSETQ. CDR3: CASSFLKAGNEQFF. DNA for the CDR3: TGCGCCAGCAGCTTTTTAAAGGCGGGGAATGAGCAGTTCTTC.

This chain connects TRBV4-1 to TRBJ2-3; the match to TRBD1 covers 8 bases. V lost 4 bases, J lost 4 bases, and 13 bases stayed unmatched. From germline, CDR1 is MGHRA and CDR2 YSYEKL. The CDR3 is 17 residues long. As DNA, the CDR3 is TGCGCCAGCAGCCTCGCGGCAGGGGGCTTTGTGTCAGATACGCAGTATTTT. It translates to CASSLAAGGFVSDTQYF.

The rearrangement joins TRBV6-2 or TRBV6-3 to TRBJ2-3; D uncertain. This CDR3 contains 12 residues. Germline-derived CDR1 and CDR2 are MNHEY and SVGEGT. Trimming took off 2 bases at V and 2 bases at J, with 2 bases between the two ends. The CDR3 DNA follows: TGTGCCAGCAGTTACCTCACAGATACGCAGTATTTT. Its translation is CASSYLTDTQYF.

The CDR3 DNA reads as TGTGCCAGCGGCGTAAGCTCCTATAATTCACCCCTCCACTTT. This codes for CASGVSSYNSPLHF. The gene calls are TRBV2 and TRBJ1-6; D is unresolved. Looked up from germline, CDR1 is SNHLY and CDR2 is FYNNEI. The CDR3 has 14 amino acids. Trimming stripped 8 bases from V and 0 bases from J, with 8 bases between. The whole variable domain, filled in from reference TRBV2 and TRBJ1-6, reads EPEVTQTPSHQVTQMGQEVILRCVPISNHLYFYWYRQILGQKVEFLVSFYNNEISEKSEIFDDQFSVERPDGSNFTLKIRSTKLEDSAMYFCASGVSSYNSPLHFGNGTRLTVT.

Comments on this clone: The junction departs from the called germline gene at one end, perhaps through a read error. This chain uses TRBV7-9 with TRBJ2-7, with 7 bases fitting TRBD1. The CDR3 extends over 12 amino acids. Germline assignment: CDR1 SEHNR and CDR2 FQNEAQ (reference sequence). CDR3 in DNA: TGTGCCAGCAGCTTAGGAGACAGGGACCCTTTGTTC. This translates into CASSLGDRDPLF.

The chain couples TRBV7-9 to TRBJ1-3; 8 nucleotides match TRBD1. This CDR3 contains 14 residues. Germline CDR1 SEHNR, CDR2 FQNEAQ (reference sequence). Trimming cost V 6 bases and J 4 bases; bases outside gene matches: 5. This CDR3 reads CASSPDRAGNTIYF. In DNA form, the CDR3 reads TGTGCCAGCAGTCCGGACAGGGCCGGAAACACCATATATTTT.

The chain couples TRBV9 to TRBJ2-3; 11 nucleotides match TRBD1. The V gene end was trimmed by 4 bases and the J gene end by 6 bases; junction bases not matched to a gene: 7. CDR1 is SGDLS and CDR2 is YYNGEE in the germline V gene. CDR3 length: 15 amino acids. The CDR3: CASSPGQGDADTQYF. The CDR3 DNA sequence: TGTGCCAGCAGCCCGGGACAGGGGGACGCCGATACGCAGTATTTT.

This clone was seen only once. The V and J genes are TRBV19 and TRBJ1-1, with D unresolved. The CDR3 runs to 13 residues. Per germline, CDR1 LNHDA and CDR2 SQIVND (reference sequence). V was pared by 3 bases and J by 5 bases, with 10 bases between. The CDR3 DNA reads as TGTGCCAGTAGTATTGGGTCTTCTACTGAAGCTTTCTTT. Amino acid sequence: CASSIGSSTEAFF.

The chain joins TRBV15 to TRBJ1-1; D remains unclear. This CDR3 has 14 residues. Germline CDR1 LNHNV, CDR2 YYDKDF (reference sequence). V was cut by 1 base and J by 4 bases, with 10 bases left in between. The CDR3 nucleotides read TGTGCCACCAGCAGAGCTTTATGGGGCACTGAAGCTTTCTTT. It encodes CATSRALWGTEAFF.

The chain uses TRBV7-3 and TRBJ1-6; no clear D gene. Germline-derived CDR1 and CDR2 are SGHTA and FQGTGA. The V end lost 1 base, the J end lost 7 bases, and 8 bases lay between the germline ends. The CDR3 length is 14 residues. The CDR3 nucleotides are TGTGCCAGCAGCTTAATGGGCAGCAATTCACCCCTCCACTTT. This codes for CASSLMGSNSPLHF.

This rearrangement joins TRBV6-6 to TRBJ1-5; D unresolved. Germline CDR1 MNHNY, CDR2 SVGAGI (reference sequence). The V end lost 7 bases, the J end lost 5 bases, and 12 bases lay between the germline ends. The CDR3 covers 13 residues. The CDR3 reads CASTSPPYQPQHF. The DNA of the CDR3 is TGTGCCAGCACCTCACCACCCTATCAGCCCCAGCATTTT.

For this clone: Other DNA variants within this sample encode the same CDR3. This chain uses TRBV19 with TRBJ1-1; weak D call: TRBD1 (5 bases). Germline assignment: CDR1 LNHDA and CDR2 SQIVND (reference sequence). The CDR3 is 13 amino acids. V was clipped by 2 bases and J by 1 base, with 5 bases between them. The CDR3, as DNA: TGTGCCAGTAGTATACAGGGGAACACTGAAGCTTTCTTT. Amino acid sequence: CASSIQGNTEAFF.

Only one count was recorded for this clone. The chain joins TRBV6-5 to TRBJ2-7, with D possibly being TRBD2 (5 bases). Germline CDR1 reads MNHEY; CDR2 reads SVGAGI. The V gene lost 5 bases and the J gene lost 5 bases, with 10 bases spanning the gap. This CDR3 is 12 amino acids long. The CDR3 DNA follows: TGTGCCAGCAGTCCTACGGGGAACGAGCAGTACTTC. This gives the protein CASSPTGNEQYF.